This TCR beta chain was sequenced for a study of shared clonotypes between healthy human individuals. In the study overall: Donors consisted of two women and three men between 18 and 49.

The repertoire was sequenced with immunoSEQ multiplex PCR; TCRdb's copy has only in-frame clones and lacks some. The data show around 700,000 clones, with less than 80% seen just once and approximately 1.8% held by the top ten. Germline CDR1 reads GTSNPN; CDR2 reads SVGIG (reference sequence). The CDR3 has 13 residues. The V end lost 0 bases, the J end lost 11 bases, and 16 bases lay between the germline ends. Healthy HIV-negative adults without recent acute infections or vaccinations served as donors. Only a few counts were recorded for this clone. The chain uses TRBV30 and TRBJ1-1; no definite D call. Source material: memory CD4+ T cells sorted from blood. Subset defined: CD45RA-negative fraction. This receptor was obtained from a woman in her 30s in good health. The CDR3, as DNA: TGTGCCTGGAGTGTACAAGGCGGAGTGACTGCTTTCTTT. Its translation is CAWSVQGGVTAFF.